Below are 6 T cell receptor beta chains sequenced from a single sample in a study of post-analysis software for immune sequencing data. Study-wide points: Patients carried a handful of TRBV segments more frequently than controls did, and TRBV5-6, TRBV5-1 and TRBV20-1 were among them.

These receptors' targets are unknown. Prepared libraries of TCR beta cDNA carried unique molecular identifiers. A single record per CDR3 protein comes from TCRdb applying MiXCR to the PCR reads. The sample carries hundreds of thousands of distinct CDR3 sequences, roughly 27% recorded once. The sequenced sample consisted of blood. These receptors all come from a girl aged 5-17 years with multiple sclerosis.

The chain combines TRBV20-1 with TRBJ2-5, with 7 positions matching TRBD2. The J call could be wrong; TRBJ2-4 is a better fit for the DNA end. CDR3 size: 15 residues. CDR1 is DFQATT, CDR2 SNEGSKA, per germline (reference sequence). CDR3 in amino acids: CSARAGGGNLNIQYF. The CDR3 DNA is TGCAGTGCTAGAGCGGGAGGCGGGAATCTAAACATTCAGTACTTC.

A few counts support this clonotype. The CDR3 nucleotides are TGTGCCAGCAGTGACCGTGAGCTGGAGGAAAAACTGTTTTTT. Protein product: CASSDRELEEKLFF. The chain uses TRBV25-1 and TRBJ1-4, with no clear D. The CDR3 loop spans 14 amino acids. Germline CDR1 is MGHDK and CDR2 is SYGVNS. Trimming removed 3 bases from V and 8 bases from J, with 13 bases in between.

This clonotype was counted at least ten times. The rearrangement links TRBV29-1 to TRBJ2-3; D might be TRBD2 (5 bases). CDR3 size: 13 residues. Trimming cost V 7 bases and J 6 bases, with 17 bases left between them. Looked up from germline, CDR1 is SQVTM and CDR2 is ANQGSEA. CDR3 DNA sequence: TGCAGCGAAGGCGGTCGAGACTACGATACGCAGTATTTT. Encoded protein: CSEGGRDYDTQYF.

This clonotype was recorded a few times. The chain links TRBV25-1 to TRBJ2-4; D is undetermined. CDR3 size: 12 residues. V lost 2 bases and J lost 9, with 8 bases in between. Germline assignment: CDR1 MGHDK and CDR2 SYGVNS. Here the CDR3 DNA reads TGTGCCAGCAGTGAAGGATTCGGCATTCAGTACTTC. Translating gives CASSEGFGIQYF.

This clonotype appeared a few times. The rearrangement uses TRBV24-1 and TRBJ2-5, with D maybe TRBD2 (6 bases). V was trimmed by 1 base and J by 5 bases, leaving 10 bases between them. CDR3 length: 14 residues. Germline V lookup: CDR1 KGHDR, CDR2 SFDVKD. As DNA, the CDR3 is TGTGCCACCAGTGATTTAGGGGAGGATGAGACCCAGTACTTC. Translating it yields CATSDLGEDETQYF.

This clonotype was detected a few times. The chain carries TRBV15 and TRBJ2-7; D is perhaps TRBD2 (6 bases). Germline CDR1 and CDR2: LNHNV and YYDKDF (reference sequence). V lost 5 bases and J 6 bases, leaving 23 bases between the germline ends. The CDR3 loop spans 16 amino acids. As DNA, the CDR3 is TGTGCCACCAGCCGCGGCTCGACGGGAGCTCGTCGCGAGCAGTACTTC. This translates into CATSRGSTGARREQYF.